This passage covers 15 T cell receptor beta chains from one sample sequenced in a study of OX40 agonist ivuxolimab in advanced cancers. The data were produced by immunoSEQ multiplex PCR, yet TCRdb's version contains in-frame clones alone and is incomplete. The sample carries tens of thousands of clones, about nine tenths recorded once. Sample: CD4+ or CD8+ T cells sorted from blood, taken in a trial of the OX40 agonist ivuxolimab. These receptors all come from an adult with an advanced solid tumor such as melanoma, head and neck, liver or kidney cancer.

V and J are TRBV28 and TRBJ1-2; no clear D gene. The CDR3 has 16 amino acids. CDR1 is MDHEN, CDR2 SYDVKM, per germline. Between the trimmed V and J ends, which lost 7 bases and 4 bases, there was a span of 22 bases. The CDR3 reads CASTQEGDWVGYGYTF. The CDR3 bases are TGTGCCAGCACTCAAGAGGGCGACTGGGTCGGCTATGGCTACACCTTC.

The chain links TRBV5-1 to TRBJ1-4; 7 bases match TRBD1. V gave up 4 bases and J gave up 4 bases; unmatched junction bases: 4. The CDR3 has 14 residues. CDR1 and CDR2 (germline): SGHRS, YFSETQ. CDR3: CASSLGQHNEKLFF. CDR3 sequence (DNA): TGCGCCAGCAGCCTGGGACAGCATAATGAAAAACTGTTTTTT.

This clone was found once. The chain uses TRBV25-1 and TRBJ2-5, with D perhaps matching TRBD1 (6 bases). The CDR3 has 14 amino acids. The V end lost 7 bases, the J end lost 1 base, and 13 bases lay between the germline ends. Per the germline V gene, CDR1 is MGHDK and CDR2 is SYGVNS. CDR3 region: CASTDRPPQETQYF. The DNA for the CDR3 is TGTGCCAGCACAGACAGGCCACCCCAAGAGACCCAGTACTTC.

The gene calls are TRBV5-1 and TRBJ2-3; D remains ambiguous. Trimming removed 5 bases from V and 0 bases from J, with 10 bases in between. The V gene's germline CDR1 is SGHRS and CDR2 YFSETQ. This CDR3 has 14 amino acids. The CDR3 coding sequence is TGCGCCAGCAGAAGAGAATCCAGCACAGATACGCAGTATTTT. It yields the protein CASRRESSTDTQYF.

The rearrangement uses TRBV4-1 and TRBJ2-3, with D unresolved. V lost 4 bases and J 6 bases, leaving 8 bases between the germline ends. The CDR3 is 12 residues long. Germline assignment: CDR1 MGHRA and CDR2 YSYEKL. This CDR3 is CASSLAQDTQYF. The CDR3 DNA follows: TGCGCCAGCAGCCTCGCGCAGGATACGCAGTATTTT.

The CDR3 region is CASSLSGGEQFF. The DNA of the CDR3 is TGCGCCAGCAGCTTGTCGGGGGGAGAGCAGTTCTTC. The chain has TRBV5-1 and TRBJ2-1; 7 nucleotides agree with TRBD2. Looked up from germline, CDR1 is SGHRS and CDR2 is YFSETQ. Unmatched junction bases numbered 2, after V lost 1 base and J lost 10 bases. This CDR3 region has 12 residues.

The chain combines TRBV5-8 with TRBJ1-3; D is possibly TRBD1 (5 bases). The CDR3 length is 15 residues. Looked up from germline, CDR1 is SGHTS and CDR2 is YDEGEE. The V gene lost 4 bases and the J gene lost 0 bases, with 11 bases spanning the gap. The CDR3 loop reads CASSKGPISGNTIYF. CDR3 coding DNA: TGTGCCAGCAGCAAGGGACCGATCTCTGGAAACACCATATATTTT.

This chain connects TRBV5-4 to TRBJ2-5, with 9 bases that match TRBD2. CDR1 and CDR2 from the germline V gene are SGHNT and YYREEE (reference sequence). The CDR3 has 16 residues. V was clipped by 4 bases and J by 2 bases; unmatched bases: 9. The CDR3 nucleotides read TGTGCCAGCAGCCCGGCCCCAAGCGGGGGGCAAGAGACCCAGTACTTC. The encoded protein is CASSPAPSGGQETQYF.

J is TRBJ1-1 and V is TRBV19; no clear D gene. The V gene's germline CDR1 is LNHDA and CDR2 SQIVND (reference sequence). This CDR3 has 9 amino acids. The germline V and J ends were trimmed by 11 bases and 7 bases, with 8 bases remaining between them. The CDR3 coding sequence is TGTGCCCCCCTTAGTGAAGCTTTCTTT. Encoded protein: CAPLSEAFF. Together with reference TRBV19 and TRBJ1-1, the CDR3 gives the full variable domain: DGGITQSPKYLFRKEGQNVTLSCEQNLNHDAMYWYRQDPGQGLRLIYYSQIVNDFQKGDIAEGYSVSREKKESFPLTVTSAQKNPTAFYLCAPLSEAFFGQGTRLTVV.

The chain carries TRBV5-1 and TRBJ1-1, with 8 bases lining up with TRBD1. Germline-derived CDR1 and CDR2 are SGHRS and YFSETQ. This CDR3 region has 15 residues. Trimming removed 4 bases from V and 1 base from J; junction bases left unmatched: 6. CDR3 residues: CASSILQGGNTEAFF. The CDR3 DNA reads TGCGCCAGCAGCATTCTACAGGGGGGGAACACTGAAGCTTTCTTT. Complete variable domain (other parts from reference TRBV5-1 and TRBJ1-1): KAGVTQTPRYLIKTRGQQVTLSCSPISGHRSVSWYQQTPGQGLQFLFEYFSETQRNKGNFPGRFSGRQFSNSRSEMNVSTLELGDSALYLCASSILQGGNTEAFFGQGTRLTVV.

The CDR3 is CASTRRLNEQFF. The CDR3 DNA reads as TGTGCCAGCACCCGACGGTTAAATGAGCAGTTCTTC. The gene calls are TRBV5-8 and TRBJ2-1; D remains ambiguous. Germline V CDR1 and CDR2: SGHTS, YDEGEE. V lost 6 bases and J lost 7, with 11 bases in between. CDR3 length: 12 amino acids.

V gene TRBV19 combines with J gene TRBJ2-5; D not resolved. Germline CDR1 reads LNHDA; CDR2 reads SQIVND (reference sequence). This CDR3 spans 14 amino acids. V lost 7 bases and J 7 bases, leaving 19 bases between the germline ends. CDR3 sequence (DNA): TGTGCCAGTACAGAGGACGCTTCCGGCGGGACCCAGTACTTC. Translating gives CASTEDASGGTQYF.

This clone was recorded only once. The genes are TRBV7-8 and TRBJ1-6; D perhaps matches TRBD1 (5 bases). Trimming pared 1 base from V and 8 bases from J, leaving 9 bases between. The CDR3 totals 14 residues. In germline, CDR1 is SGHVS, CDR2 FQNEAQ. The CDR3 loop reads CASSLGQSYSPLHF. As DNA, the CDR3 is TGTGCCAGCAGCTTAGGACAGTCCTATTCACCCCTCCACTTT. The variable domain in full, completed from reference TRBV7-8 and TRBJ1-6, reads GAGVSQSPRYKVAKRGQDVALRCDPISGHVSLFWYQQALGQGPEFLTYFQNEAQLDKSGLPSDRFFAERPEGSVSTLKIQRTQQEDSAVYLCASSLGQSYSPLHFGNGTRLTVT.

CDR3 amino acids: CASAATGAYQETQYF. The CDR3 coding sequence is TGTGCTAGTGCCGCGACAGGGGCCTACCAAGAGACCCAGTACTTC. The chain combines TRBV12-5 with TRBJ2-5; 8 bases are shared with TRBD1. The CDR3 length is 15 residues. With V trimmed by 7 bases and J by 0 bases, 7 bases remained unmatched. Looked up from germline, CDR1 is LGHNT and CDR2 is FRNRAP.

J is TRBJ2-7 and V is TRBV30; possible D gene TRBD1, 6 bases. V lost 5 bases, J lost 4 bases, and 15 bases lay in between. From germline, CDR1 is GTSNPN and CDR2 SVGIG (reference sequence). This CDR3 spans 13 amino acids. The chain's CDR3 is CAWARQQGYEQYF. CDR3 sequence (DNA): TGTGCCTGGGCCCGCCAACAGGGATACGAGCAGTACTTC.